This is a list of T cell receptor beta chains from one sample in a study of blood T cell repertoires in COVID-19. Repertoires were generated with immunoSEQ multiplex PCR, while TCRdb's copy carries only in-frame clones and drops some. This sample yields under 350,000 clones, of which roughly 91% are seen a single time; 1.5% to 2% belongs to the top ten. Specimen: PBMCs or T cells enriched from blood (not recorded which). The receptors were gathered from a woman in her sixties who had recovered from COVID-19. The CDR3 runs from the conserved cysteine through the conserved F or W. Fields, in order: J gene, D gene, clone size, V gene, CDR3 protein, CDR3 DNA. A D gene is named only where the DNA matches it firmly. Not all rows give a size; the values are once, few, many and, for expanded clones, a class.

>TRBJ2-1|NA|NA|TRBV28
CASSLYRSVSPHEQFF
TGTGCCAGCAGTTTGTATCGCAGCGTTTCGCCCCATGAGCAGTTCTTC
>TRBJ2-3|TRBD1|NA|TRBV24-1
CATSEPTKTGTGTDTQYF
TGTGCCACCAGTGAACCCACGAAAACCGGGACAGGGACAGATACGCAGTATTTT
>TRBJ2-1|TRBD1|NA|TRBV10-1
CASSSQTGVDNEQFF
TGCGCCAGCAGTTCTCAAACAGGGGTCGACAATGAGCAGTTCTTC
>TRBJ1-2|TRBD1|NA|TRBV7-3
CASSIDRGRGYTF
TGTGCCAGCAGCATCGACAGGGGCCGCGGCTACACCTTC
>TRBJ2-2|NA|NA|TRBV27
CASSIPRGELFF
TGTGCCAGCAGTATTCCCCGTGGGGAGCTGTTTTTT
>TRBJ2-7|TRBD2|NA|TRBV18
CASSPLVGEREGLSPYEQYF
TGTGCCAGCTCACCCCTGGTTGGGGAGCGGGAGGGCCTAAGTCCCTACGAGCAGTACTTC
>TRBJ1-1|TRBD1|NA|TRBV18
CASSTPGQGDTEAFF
TGTGCCAGCTCTACCCCCGGACAGGGAGACACTGAAGCTTTCTTT
>TRBJ1-2|TRBD1|NA|TRBV10-3
CAISELGQGQGGYTF
TGTGCCATCAGTGAGTTGGGACAGGGTCAAGGCGGCTACACCTTC
>TRBJ2-1|NA|NA|TRBV10-3
CAISEGLYNEQFF
TGTGCCATCAGTGAGGGACTATACAATGAGCAGTTCTTC
>TRBJ1-3|NA|once|TRBV12-2
CASRSVTFSGNTIYF
TGTGCAAGTCGCTCCGTTACATTCTCTGGAAACACCATATATTTT
>TRBJ1-1|NA|once|TRBV14
CASRLGTTNTEAFF
TGTGCCAGCAGGCTCGGGACAACCAACACTGAAGCTTTCTTT
>TRBJ1-2|NA|once|TRBV2
CATSFTAGGTGYTF
TGTGCCACAAGTTTTACGGCAGGCGGGACGGGCTACACCTTC
>TRBJ2-3|NA|few|TRBV3-1/TRBV3-2
CASSQDGGRPVSDTQYF
TGTGCCAGCAGCCAAGATGGAGGGAGGCCCGTATCAGATACGCAGTATTTT
>TRBJ1-5|NA|NA|TRBV6-5
CASSYAAGPSNQPQHF
TGTGCCAGCAGTTACGCGGCAGGGCCTAGCAATCAGCCCCAGCATTTT
>TRBJ1-2|NA|NA|TRBV20-1
CSASFRVGYGYTF
TGCAGTGCTAGTTTTCGGGTGGGCTATGGCTACACCTTC
>TRBJ2-3|TRBD2|NA|TRBV7-9
CASSFGLAGDYTQYF
TGTGCCAGCAGCTTCGGACTAGCGGGGGACTATACGCAGTATTTT
>TRBJ1-2|TRBD1|NA|TRBV7-9
CASSFEGAGGYTF
TGTGCCAGCAGCTTCGAGGGGGCGGGAGGCTACACCTTC
>TRBJ1-1|NA|once|TRBV30
CAWSPVTGLKAEAFF
TGTGCCTGGAGTCCGGTCACAGGGCTTAAGGCTGAAGCTTTCTTT
>TRBJ1-5|TRBD1|NA|TRBV19
CASSLPGGGQPQHF
TGTGCCAGTAGTCTACCAGGGGGTGGTCAGCCCCAGCATTTT
>TRBJ1-6|NA|NA|TRBV6-5
CASTQGIDSPLHF
TGTGCCAGCACACAGGGAATAGATTCACCCCTCCACTTT
>TRBJ1-6|TRBD1|few|TRBV30
CALTWDSNSPLHF
TGTGCTCTCACTTGGGACAGTAATTCACCCCTCCACTTT
>TRBJ2-1|NA|NA|TRBV6-5
CASGHTRAGYNEQFF
TGTGCCAGCGGACATACAAGGGCCGGGTACAATGAGCAGTTCTTC
>TRBJ1-5|NA|NA|TRBV5-8
CASSLVEGTHQPQHF
TGTGCCAGCAGCTTGGTTGAGGGCACCCACCAGCCCCAGCATTTT
>TRBJ1-6|NA|NA|TRBV19
CASSTILPPGYRNSPLHF
TGTGCCAGTAGTACGATCCTTCCACCGGGATACCGCAATTCACCCCTCCACTTT
>TRBJ1-5|NA|NA|TRBV19
CASSTPRTRYSNQPQHF
TGTGCCAGTAGTACACCGCGGACAAGGTATAGCAATCAGCCCCAGCATTTT
>TRBJ2-5|TRBD1|NA|TRBV5-1
CASSSTGGPETQYF
TGCGCCAGCAGCTCGACAGGGGGCCCAGAGACCCAGTACTTC
>TRBJ1-1|NA|few|TRBV11-3
CASSLEGVGTEAFF
TGTGCCAGCAGCTTAGAAGGGGTTGGGACTGAAGCTTTCTTT
>TRBJ2-7|NA|NA|TRBV19
CASSARDNYEQYF
TGTGCCAGTAGTGCCCGGGACAACTACGAGCAGTACTTC
>TRBJ2-1|TRBD2|once|TRBV3-1/TRBV3-2
CASSPGLVYNEQFF
TGTGCCAGCAGCCCCGGACTAGTTTACAATGAGCAGTTCTTC
>TRBJ1-4|NA|NA|TRBV6-5
CASRTGRGEEKLFF
TGTGCCAGCAGAACAGGGAGGGGAGAAGAAAAACTGTTTTTT
>TRBJ1-2|NA|NA|TRBV11-1
CASSLEGPYGYTF
TGTGCCAGCAGCTTAGAGGGGCCTTATGGCTACACCTTC
>TRBJ2-1|TRBD2|NA|TRBV6-4
CASSDSAGVSSYNEQFF
TGTGCCAGCAGTGACTCGGCGGGGGTCAGCTCCTACAATGAGCAGTTCTTC
>TRBJ1-1|TRBD1|NA|TRBV5-1
CASRVDRGAAFF
TGCGCCAGCAGGGTGGACAGGGGGGCAGCTTTCTTT
>TRBJ2-7|TRBD1|few|TRBV28
CASSYRDRESEQYF
TGTGCCAGCAGTTACCGGGACAGGGAGTCCGAGCAGTACTTC
>TRBJ1-2|NA|NA|TRBV24-1
CATSDLSGYTF
TGTGCCACCAGTGATTTGTCGGGCTACACCTTC
>TRBJ1-2|TRBD1|NA|TRBV29-1
CSVGTGYGYTF
TGCAGCGTAGGGACAGGGTATGGCTACACCTTC
>TRBJ1-3|NA|few|TRBV7-6
CASSLGRRGSGNTIYF
TGTGCCAGCAGCTTAGGGCGGAGAGGCTCTGGAAACACCATATATTTT
>TRBJ2-5|TRBD2|NA|TRBV5-8
CASSFHGRGGALETQYF
TGTGCCAGCAGCTTCCACGGGCGCGGGGGGGCCTTGGAGACCCAGTACTTC
>TRBJ2-7|NA|NA|TRBV6-1
CASSEGGRSYEQYF
TGTGCCAGCAGTGAAGGGGGCAGATCCTACGAGCAGTACTTC
>TRBJ2-7|TRBD1|NA|TRBV27
CASRTSGTGDYEQYF
TGTGCCAGCAGGACCTCCGGGACAGGGGACTACGAGCAGTACTTC
>TRBJ1-1|NA|NA|TRBV3-1/TRBV3-2
CASSQDSSGTEAFF
TGTGCCAGCAGCCAAGATTCGTCGGGCACTGAAGCTTTCTTT
>TRBJ1-2|NA|NA|TRBV11-2
CASSKDSYGYTF
TGTGCCAGCAGCAAGGACAGCTATGGCTACACCTTC
>TRBJ1-1|NA|NA|TRBV6-5
CASSPGNTEAFF
TGTGCCAGCAGCCCGGGGAACACTGAAGCTTTCTTT
>TRBJ2-6|NA|NA|TRBV7-3
CASSLSRSPPGANVLTF
TGTGCCAGCAGCTTGTCCAGGTCTCCTCCTGGGGCCAACGTCCTGACTTTC